A selection of T cell receptor beta chains follows, all from one sample in a study of T cells in localized non-small cell lung cancer. Data came from immunoSEQ multiplex PCR; TCRdb stores just in-frame clones and leaves some out. The table records around 3,100 clones, 28% of them present only once. Specimen: normal lung tissue next to the tumor, collected before any cancer treatment. These TCRs come from a woman between 35 and 75 years old with stage I lung adenocarcinoma. The conserved cysteine and the conserved F or W are not part of the CDR3 here. Size is omitted from some rows. Given values are once, few, many or a class for expanded clones.

length,V,size,J,CDR3
14,TRBV6-8,few,TRBJ2-2,ASSATSGGSAGELF
14,TRBV7-6,few,TRBJ2-5,ASSPQLSGREETQY
13,TRBV28,few,TRBJ2-5,ASSSMGLGQETQY
16,TRBV18,NA,TRBJ2-2,ASSPLFPRRGNTGELF
13,TRBV11-3,few,TRBJ2-7,ASSSLAGGGYEQY
13,TRBV9,few,TRBJ1-3,ASSDEGRPGNTIY
13,TRBV11-3,few,TRBJ2-2,ASSLLTANTGELF
16,TRBV9,NA,TRBJ2-2,ASSVRPPSGGTTGELF
14,TRBV14,NA,TRBJ2-1,ASSLRTSAHYNEQF
14,TRBV4-1,few,TRBJ1-1,ASSQDGGGRGTEAF
13,TRBV7-5,few,TRBJ1-2,ASSMAGTGGYGYT
13,TRBV5-1,NA,TRBJ2-7,ASSPGLAISYEQY
13,TRBV7-6,medium-sized,TRBJ1-4,ASSFSGQGGEKLF
10,TRBV29-1,NA,TRBJ1-5,SAASSGGAQH
12,TRBV19,NA,TRBJ2-5,ASSIVGGVETQY
13,TRBV6-8,few,TRBJ1-4,ASSLEGATNEKLF
12,TRBV5-1,once,TRBJ1-1,ASSQDGMNTEAF
13,TRBV30,NA,TRBJ2-1,AWSPAYLDQDEQF
14,TRBV2,NA,TRBJ2-7,ASRALGGGTLYEQY
13,TRBV6-1,few,TRBJ1-2,ASSEDAGTFYGYT
12,TRBV6-8,NA,TRBJ1-1,ASSYSGGKTEAF
14,TRBV11-3,medium-sized,TRBJ2-1,ASSWELGVVYNEQF
12,TRBV11-3,few,TRBJ1-3,ASRRTGLGNTIY
12,TRBV11-3,NA,TRBJ2-1,ASSSPTGGGEQF
14,TRBV19,NA,TRBJ1-2,ASSIGPGRANYGYT
12,TRBV14,few,TRBJ2-7,ASSPRPGTYEQY
11,TRBV9,large,TRBJ1-1,ASVRGDATEAF
12,TRBV9,few,TRBJ1-1,ASRVEIQGTEAF